This TCR beta chain was sequenced in a study of beta chain features in type 1 diabetes. About the study: Cell yields, gender and age were similar in healthy donors and patients. Study-wide points: TCRB CDR3s from Type 1 diabetes patients were moderately but significantly shorter in all four CD4+ subsets.

Sequenced material consisted of expressed TCRB transcripts (all of the isolated RNA was reverse transcribed). Samples of naive, central memory and regulatory T cells yielded a mean of about 3.9 million reads. Sequencing used immunoSEQ multiplex PCR; TCRdb keeps in-frame clones, though not all of them. The sample lists hundreds of thousands of clones; about an eighth were seen once. The CDR3 totals 13 residues. Trimming removed 5 bases from V and 5 bases from J; junction bases left unmatched: 6. Germline CDR1 is LNHNV and CDR2 is YYDKDF (reference sequence). This clone came up a few times. Its antigen is unknown. Post-sort purity exceeded 95% for all sorted populations.

The chain is built from TRBV15 and TRBJ2-7; TRBD2 agrees at 7 bases. The material sequenced was naive CD4+ T cells from blood. This receptor was taken from a man aged 18-30 years with type 1 diabetes. The CDR3 reads CATSVGLTNEQYF. CDR3 sequence (DNA): TGTGCCACCAGCGTGGGACTAACCAACGAGCAGTACTTC.